These 4 T cell receptor beta chains came from one sample sequenced in a study of T cells in Graves' hyperthyroidism and ophthalmopathy. RNA transcripts served as the template for amplifying TCR beta CDR3 regions. First-round RT-PCR with HTBI primers amplified the TCR CDR3 region. MiXCR, applied by TCRdb to the multiplex PCR reads, yields one record per CDR3 protein. Of hundreds of thousands of distinct CDR3 sequences in the sample, around 20% were seen once. Sequencing used blood. These receptors all stem from a woman between 50 and 59 years old with Graves' hyperthyroidism that later progressed to Graves' ophthalmopathy.

This clonotype has only a few counts. The chain links TRBV9 to TRBJ2-3; TRBD2 aligns across 9 bases. Unmatched junction bases numbered 13, after V lost 3 bases and J lost 5 bases. The CDR3 totals 17 residues. Germline CDR1 and CDR2: SGDLS and YYNGEE. CDR3: CASSEPRRRGGLDTQYF. CDR3 nucleotide sequence: TGTGCCAGCAGCGAGCCCCGCCGGCGGGGGGGATTAGATACGCAGTATTTT.

The chain uses TRBV5-4 and TRBJ2-2; 9 nucleotides line up with TRBD2. The CDR3 is 17 residues long. CDR1 is SGHNT, CDR2 YYREEE, per germline (reference sequence). Losses at the gene ends were 5 bases for V and 0 bases for J; bases not matched to a gene: 8. CDR3 DNA: TGTGCCAGCAGGCCTAGCGGGGTGCCCACGAACACCGGGGAGCTGTTTTTT. Its protein product is CASRPSGVPTNTGELFF.

This clonotype was counted only a few times. V is TRBV12-5 and J is TRBJ1-2; maybe TRBD1 (6 bases). The CDR3 extends over 12 amino acids. Germline V lookup: CDR1 LGHNT, CDR2 FRNRAP. V lost 5 bases and J lost 4, with 8 bases in between. CDR3 sequence (DNA): TGTGCTAGTGGTCTAGGGGGCTATGGCTACACCTTC. It codes for CASGLGGYGYTF.

This chain uses TRBV19 with TRBJ1-5; TRBD1 matches 8 bases. Germline lookup yields CDR1 LNHDA and CDR2 SQIVND (reference sequence). Losses at the gene ends were 3 bases for V and 3 bases for J; bases not matched to a gene: 7. The CDR3 covers 16 residues. CDR3 in amino acids: CASSIARGRDNQPQHF. DNA for the CDR3: TGTGCCAGTAGTATCGCCAGGGGGCGCGACAATCAGCCCCAGCATTTT.